These 27 T cell receptor beta chains share one sample of origin, sequenced in a study of T cell responses to AZD1222 COVID-19 vaccine. Clones were sequenced by immunoSEQ multiplex PCR, and TCRdb holds only the in-frame ones, with some missing. This sample has under 100,000 clones, with 70% to 90% found just once. The specimen comprised peripheral blood, sampled on day 0 of AZD1222 vaccination. These receptors all come from an adult in good health.

This clone was seen more than once but under ten times. Other DNA variants within this sample encode the same CDR3. This chain joins TRBV19 and TRBJ1-5; no clear D gene. Germline lookup yields CDR1 LNHDA and CDR2 SQIVND (reference sequence). The ends were cut back, 6 bases at V and 4 bases at J, with 7 bases in the middle. The CDR3 spans 12 residues. The DNA for the CDR3 is TGTGCCAGTAGCCTAAGGAATCAGCCCCAGCATTTT. Its translation is CASSLRNQPQHF.

The chain couples TRBV7-9 to TRBJ2-5, with unresolved D. V lost 5 bases, J lost 2 bases, and 12 bases lay in between. Per the germline V gene, CDR1 is SEHNR and CDR2 is FQNEAQ (reference sequence). The length of the CDR3 is 14 residues. The CDR3 spells CASSPDSSQETQYF. CDR3 DNA: TGTGCCAGCAGCCCAGACTCGTCGCAAGAGACCCAGTACTTC. Variable domain in full (rest from reference TRBV7-9 and TRBJ2-5): DTGVSQNPRHKITKRGQNVTFRCDPISEHNRLYWYRQTLGQGPEFLTYFQNEAQLEKSRLLSDRFSAERPKGSFSTLEIQRTEQGDSAMYLCASSPDSSQETQYFGPGTRLLVL.

The chain is built from TRBV11-1 and TRBJ1-6; D is ambiguous. Germline V gives CDR1 SGHAT, CDR2 FQDESV (reference sequence). V was shortened by 8 bases and J by 7 bases, with 18 bases between the two germline ends. CDR3 length equals 15 residues. CDR3 sequence reads: CASPARRTNNSPLHF. As DNA, the CDR3 is TGTGCCAGCCCAGCTCGGAGAACAAACAATTCACCCCTCCACTTT.

The rearrangement joins TRBV7-2 to TRBJ2-2; 8 bases agree with TRBD2. The CDR3 runs to 17 residues. Trimming cost V 7 bases and J 0 bases; bases outside gene matches: 10. CDR1 and CDR2 (germline): SGHTA, FQGNSA. In nucleotides, the CDR3 is TGTGCCAGCACCCAGGGAGCGGGGGCCTCGAACACCGGGGAGCTGTTTTTT. Residues: CASTQGAGASNTGELFF.

The chain employs TRBV14 and TRBJ1-6, with 7 bases matching TRBD1. Unmatched junction bases numbered 8, after V lost 1 base and J lost 8 bases. From germline, CDR1 is SGHDN and CDR2 FVKESK. This CDR3 region has 16 residues. The CDR3 loop reads CASSQGRQGGHSPLHF. The CDR3 nucleotides are TGTGCCAGCAGCCAAGGAAGACAGGGAGGGCATTCACCCCTCCACTTT.

The chain recombines TRBV3-1 (or the pseudogene TRBV3-2) with TRBJ2-6, with D possibly TRBD1 on 6 matching bases. Germline CDR1 LGHDT, CDR2 YNNKEL (reference sequence). This CDR3 has 18 amino acids. Trimming left V 0 bases short and J 0 bases short, with 12 bases between. CDR3 DNA: TGTGCCAGCAGCCAAGAGACAGGAATGAGCTCTGGGGCCAACGTCCTGACTTTC. Protein sequence: CASSQETGMSSGANVLTF.

This chain uses TRBV27 with TRBJ1-5; D gene uncertain. The ends were cut back, 1 base at V and 1 base at J, with 5 bases in the middle. This CDR3 spans 14 amino acids. The germline CDR1 and CDR2 sequences are MNHEY and SMNVEV (reference sequence). The CDR3 is CASSLYASNQPQHF. Written as DNA, the CDR3 is TGTGCCAGCAGTTTATACGCCAGCAATCAGCCCCAGCATTTT.

This clone was counted a few times. The chain uses TRBV7-3 and TRBJ2-1; unclear D gene. This CDR3 has 13 amino acids. Germline loops: CDR1 SGHTA, CDR2 FQGTGA. V dropped 5 bases and J dropped 6 bases, with 11 bases sitting between them. The CDR3 reads CASSPTLVNEQFF. The CDR3 DNA reads TGTGCCAGCAGCCCTACACTTGTCAATGAGCAGTTCTTC. The variable domain in full, completed from reference TRBV7-3 and TRBJ2-1, reads GAGVSQTPSNKVTEKGKYVELRCDPISGHTALYWYRQSLGQGPEFLIYFQGTGAADDSGLPNDRFFAVRPEGSVSTLKIQRTERGDSAVYLCASSPTLVNEQFFGPGTRLTVL.

The genes are TRBV2 and TRBJ1-1; D unresolved. The CDR3 extends over 14 amino acids. Per germline, CDR1 SNHLY and CDR2 FYNNEI. Trimming removed 9 bases at V and 1 base at J, with 15 bases between. In DNA, the CDR3 is TGTGCCAGTACGTGGATACAACAGAACACTGAAGCTTTCTTT. Protein: CASTWIQQNTEAFF.

The chain recombines TRBV19 with TRBJ1-4; 8 bases align to TRBD1. CDR1 is LNHDA, CDR2 SQIVND, per germline (reference sequence). The CDR3 is 14 amino acids. Losses at the gene ends were 8 bases for V and 4 bases for J; bases not matched to a gene: 6. The CDR3 DNA sequence: TGTGCCAGTGCCCGGGACAGGAATAATGAAAAACTGTTTTTT. Translating it yields CASARDRNNEKLFF.

The V call is TRBV6-1, the J call TRBJ2-2; no definite D call. Germline lookup yields CDR1 MNHNS and CDR2 SASEGT. Trimming pared 3 bases from V and 4 bases from J, leaving 6 bases between. The CDR3 totals 13 residues. The CDR3 bases are TGTGCCAGCAGTGAGTCGGCCACCGGGGAGCTGTTTTTT. Translated, it gives CASSESATGELFF.

This rearrangement joins TRBV11-3 to TRBJ2-1; D perhaps matches TRBD1 (5 bases). The CDR3 is made up of 13 amino acids. The V gene's germline CDR1 is SGHNT and CDR2 YENEEA. Trimming left V 5 bases short and J 6 bases short, with 11 bases between. This CDR3 reads CASSSFRGNEQFF. CDR3 bases: TGTGCCAGCAGCAGTTTTAGGGGCAATGAGCAGTTCTTC.

The chain joins TRBV18 to TRBJ2-1, with 7 bases that match TRBD2. The germline V gene encodes CDR1 KGHSH and CDR2 LQKENI. CDR3 length: 16 amino acids. V shed 3 bases, J shed 3 bases, and the junction held 8 bases outside the gene matches. CDR3 residues: CASSPERGPLYNEQFF. As DNA, the CDR3 is TGTGCCAGCTCACCGGAGCGGGGACCTCTCTACAATGAGCAGTTCTTC.

The chain joins TRBV6-5 to TRBJ1-2, with a weak D call TRBD1 (5 bases). The CDR3 is 14 residues long. V was trimmed by 0 bases and J by 3 bases, leaving 8 bases between them. Germline V gives CDR1 MNHEY, CDR2 SVGAGI. CDR3 DNA: TGTGCCAGCAGTTACTCGGGACCGGACTATGGCTACACCTTC. It encodes CASSYSGPDYGYTF.

The CDR3 is CASRWGSGLREAFF. In DNA form, the CDR3 reads TGTGCCAGCCGCTGGGGTTCGGGCCTCAGAGAAGCTTTCTTT. V and J are TRBV2 and TRBJ1-1; D call uncertain. V lost 8 bases to trimming and J lost 8 bases, with 21 bases between them. CDR1 and CDR2 from the germline V gene are SNHLY and FYNNEI. The CDR3 is 14 amino acids.

The V and J genes are TRBV6-5 and TRBJ2-2; tentatively, D is TRBD2 (5 bases). The germline V and J ends were trimmed by 7 bases and 0 bases, with 12 bases remaining between them. Germline V gives CDR1 MNHEY, CDR2 SVGAGI. The CDR3 extends over 15 amino acids. CDR3 DNA sequence: TGTGCCAGCACCTACGGGGTCGCGAACACCGGGGAGCTGTTTTTT. Translating gives CASTYGVANTGELFF.

The V call is TRBV28, the J call TRBJ1-5, with D possibly TRBD1 on 5 matching bases. The CDR3 contains 11 residues. V was clipped by 11 bases and J by 4 bases, with 9 bases between them. CDR1 is MDHEN and CDR2 is SYDVKM in the germline V gene. CDR3 loop: CAGGSNQPQHF. The CDR3 DNA is TGTGCCGGGGGGTCGAATCAGCCCCAGCATTTT.

The rearrangement joins TRBV19 to TRBJ1-4, with D unresolved. V dropped 3 bases and J dropped 5 bases, with 13 bases sitting between them. The CDR3 has 15 residues. Germline loops: CDR1 LNHDA, CDR2 SQIVND (reference sequence). The CDR3: CASSISRQRNEKLFF. The CDR3 DNA reads as TGTGCCAGTAGTATTTCGAGGCAGAGAAATGAAAAACTGTTTTTT.

This clone was observed at least ten times. This chain joins TRBV5-6 and TRBJ2-2; 8 nucleotides align to TRBD1. After removal of 3 bases from V and 7 bases from J, the junction contained 5 bases not matched to a gene. CDR3 length: 14 residues. The germline V gene encodes CDR1 SGHDT and CDR2 YYEEEE. CDR3 DNA: TGTGCCAGCAGCTCATTGACAGGGGTCGGGGAGCTGTTTTTT. The encoded protein is CASSSLTGVGELFF.

The chain couples TRBV30 to TRBJ2-7; either TRBD1 or TRBD2 may supply D (5 bases each). Germline CDR1 is GTSNPN and CDR2 is SVGIG (reference sequence). This CDR3 comprises 15 residues. V was shortened by 2 bases and J by 6 bases, with 20 bases between the two germline ends. The CDR3 sequence is CAWSPYTGAFREQYF. CDR3 DNA sequence: TGTGCCTGGAGTCCCTACACCGGGGCATTCCGCGAGCAGTACTTC.

This chain links TRBV28 with TRBJ1-1; 10 bases fit TRBD1. Germline lookup yields CDR1 MDHEN and CDR2 SYDVKM. Losses at the gene ends were 8 bases for V and 11 bases for J; bases not matched to a gene: 8. The CDR3 sequence is 12 residues long. This CDR3 reads CASGWGQGRAFF. The CDR3 DNA follows: TGTGCCAGCGGTTGGGGACAGGGGAGGGCTTTCTTT.

This chain connects TRBV7-8 to TRBJ1-2; tentatively, D is TRBD1 (5 bases). The CDR3 consists of 14 residues. Between the trimmed V and J ends, which lost 4 bases and 6 bases, there was a span of 15 bases. CDR1 and CDR2 (germline): SGHVS, FQNEAQ. CDR3 DNA: TGTGCCAGCAGCTCGGACATTTTAAAGGATGGCTACACCTTC. Its protein is CASSSDILKDGYTF. Full variable domain (missing parts from reference TRBV7-8 and TRBJ1-2): GAGVSQSPRYKVAKRGQDVALRCDPISGHVSLFWYQQALGQGPEFLTYFQNEAQLDKSGLPSDRFFAERPEGSVSTLKIQRTQQEDSAVYLCASSSDILKDGYTFGSGTRLTVV.

This chain uses TRBV18 with TRBJ1-5, with TRBD1 matching 8 bases. This CDR3 contains 13 residues. J lost 4 bases, V lost 8 bases, and 4 bases had no gene match. The germline V gene encodes CDR1 KGHSH and CDR2 LQKENI. CDR3 region: CASGGQANQPQHF. In nucleotides, the CDR3 is TGTGCCAGCGGGGGACAGGCTAATCAGCCCCAGCATTTT.

The rearrangement joins TRBV6-5 to TRBJ1-3; D is unclear. Germline-derived CDR1 and CDR2 are MNHEY and SVGAGI. The length of the CDR3 is 15 residues. The V end was cut by 7 bases, the J end by 0 bases, with 13 bases between. The CDR3 region is CASNRLGSSGNTIYF. CDR3 DNA sequence: TGTGCCAGCAATCGCTTGGGCAGCTCTGGAAACACCATATATTTT.

The sample holds a few counts of this clone. The rearrangement joins TRBV11-3 to TRBJ1-1; TRBD1 agrees at 8 bases. There are 14 residues in the CDR3. J gave up 11 bases and V 3 bases, and 11 bases lay outside the gene matches. Germline assignment: CDR1 SGHNT and CDR2 YENEEA. CDR3 nucleotides: TGTGCCAGCAGCTTCAGGGGGCTAGGGTTCGGCGCTTTCTTT. It yields the protein CASSFRGLGFGAFF. Based on the CDR3 plus reference TRBV11-3 and TRBJ1-1, the full variable domain is EAGVVQSPRYKIIEKKQPVAFWCNPISGHNTLYWYLQNLGQGPELLIRYENEEAVDDSQLPKDRFSAERLKGVDSTLKIQPAELGDSAVYLCASSFRGLGFGAFFGQGTRLTVV.

This clone was found once. The V gene is TRBV18, the J gene TRBJ1-1, with unresolved D. Germline CDR1 KGHSH, CDR2 LQKENI. V lost 3 bases and J 3 bases, leaving 14 bases between the germline ends. This CDR3 has 15 amino acids. This CDR3 is CASSPPTGVHTEAFF. Here the CDR3 DNA reads TGTGCCAGCTCACCCCCGACCGGGGTCCACACTGAAGCTTTCTTT.

This clone has just a few counts. The chain has TRBV28 and TRBJ1-5; D uncertain. This CDR3 is 12 amino acids long. The ends were cut back, 6 bases at V and 5 bases at J, with 8 bases in the middle. The germline V gene has CDR1 MDHEN and CDR2 SYDVKM. CDR3 nucleotides: TGTGCCAGCAGGCGGGGAGATCAGCCCCAGCATTTT. Translated: CASRRGDQPQHF.